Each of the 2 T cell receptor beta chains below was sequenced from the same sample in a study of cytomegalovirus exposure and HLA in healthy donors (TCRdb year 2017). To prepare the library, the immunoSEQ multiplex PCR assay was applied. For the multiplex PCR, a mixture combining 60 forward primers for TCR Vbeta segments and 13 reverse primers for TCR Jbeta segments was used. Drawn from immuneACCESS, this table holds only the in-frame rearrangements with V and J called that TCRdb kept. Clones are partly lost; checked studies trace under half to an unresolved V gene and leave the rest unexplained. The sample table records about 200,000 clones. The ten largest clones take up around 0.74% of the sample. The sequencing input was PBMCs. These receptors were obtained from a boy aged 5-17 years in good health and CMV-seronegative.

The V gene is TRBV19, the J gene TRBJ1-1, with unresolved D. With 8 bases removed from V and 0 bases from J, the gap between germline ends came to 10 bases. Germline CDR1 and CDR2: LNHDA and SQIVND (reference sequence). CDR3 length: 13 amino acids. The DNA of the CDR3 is TGTGCCAGTGGCAACAGCATGAACACTGAAGCTTTCTTT. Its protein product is CASGNSMNTEAFF.

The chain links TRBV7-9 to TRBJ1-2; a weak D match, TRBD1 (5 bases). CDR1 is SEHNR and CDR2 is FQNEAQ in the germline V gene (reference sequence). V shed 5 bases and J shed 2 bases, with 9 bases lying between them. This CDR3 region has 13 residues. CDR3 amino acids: CASSTDSNYGYTF. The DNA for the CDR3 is TGTGCCAGCAGCACCGACAGCAACTATGGCTACACCTTC. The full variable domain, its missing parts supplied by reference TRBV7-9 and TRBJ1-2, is DTGVSQNPRHKITKRGQNVTFRCDPISEHNRLYWYRQTLGQGPEFLTYFQNEAQLEKSRLLSDRFSAERPKGSFSTLEIQRTEQGDSAMYLCASSTDSNYGYTFGSGTRLTVV.